Listed below are T cell receptor beta chains from one sample, sequenced in a study of T cell responses to AZD1222 COVID-19 vaccine. Clones were read by immunoSEQ multiplex PCR, and TCRdb kept only the in-frame ones, dropping some. The table includes 150,000 or so clones, 90% to 95% detected once. The sequences come from peripheral blood, collected on day 0 of AZD1222 vaccination. The receptors here all came from an adult in good health. CDR3s include the opening cysteine and the closing phenylalanine or tryptophan. Fields, in order: D gene, V gene, clone size, J gene, CDR3 DNA, CDR3 protein. The D gene is left open where the match is weak. Size is stated for part of the rows, as once, few or many counts, or as a class when the clone is expanded.

TRBD1,TRBV4-1,NA,TRBJ1-2,TGCGCCAGCAGCCAAGGACAGGGGTATGGCTACACCTTC,CASSQGQGYGYTF
TRBD2,TRBV5-1,NA,TRBJ2-3,TGCGCCAGCAGCAAAACAGCGGGGGGGATCACAGATACGCAGTATTTT,CASSKTAGGITDTQYF
NA,TRBV30,NA,TRBJ1-1,TGTGCCTGGAGTTGGGGCAGGGGAGGATGGACTGAAGCTTTCTTT,CAWSWGRGGWTEAFF
NA,TRBV11-3,NA,TRBJ1-1,TGTGCCAGCAGACAGGGGAACACTGAAGCTTTCTTT,CASRQGNTEAFF
NA,TRBV11-2,NA,TRBJ1-4,TGTGCCAGCAGCCAGCCCCAAAGGGAAAAACTGTTTTTT,CASSQPQREKLFF
NA,TRBV27,once,TRBJ1-6,TGTGCCGCCAGCGGGAGGGAAGGGTCACCCCTCCACTTT,CAASGREGSPLHF
NA,TRBV30,NA,TRBJ1-1,TGTGCCTGCGTCGGGGGTTTAAAGACTGAAGCTTTCTTT,CACVGGLKTEAFF
NA,TRBV30,NA,TRBJ1-1,TGTGCCTGGATCCCGGGACGATACATGAACACTGAAGCTTTCTTT,CAWIPGRYMNTEAFF
TRBD1,TRBV29-1,NA,TRBJ1-2,TGCAGCGTAGATGTCGGACAGGGAGTAAGTGGCTACACCTTC,CSVDVGQGVSGYTF
NA,TRBV19,NA,TRBJ1-2,TGTGCCAGTAGTACCCTTGACCGCTCGGGCTATGGCTACACCTTC,CASSTLDRSGYGYTF
NA,TRBV19,NA,TRBJ2-7,TGTGCCAGTAGGGTCAATGGGGGGTACGAGCAGTACTTC,CASRVNGGYEQYF
NA,TRBV7-8,NA,TRBJ1-1,TGTGCCAGCAGCCATGGGACAACGAACACTGAAGCTTTCTTT,CASSHGTTNTEAFF
NA,TRBV6-1,NA,TRBJ1-4,TGTGCCAGCAGCGAACTCGTCGGACCCCAGTGGTGGGCTAATGAAAAACTGTTTTTT,CASSELVGPQWWANEKLFF
NA,TRBV29-1,NA,TRBJ2-1,TGCAGCGTTGGCTCAGAGCAGTTCTTC,CSVGSEQFF
NA,TRBV28,NA,TRBJ2-7,TGTGCCAGCAGTTTTGGGCACAGCGACGAGCAGTACTTC,CASSFGHSDEQYF
TRBD1,TRBV12-3/TRBV12-4,NA,TRBJ2-7,TGTGCCAGCAGGATAGGGACAGCCTACGAGCAGTACTTC,CASRIGTAYEQYF
NA,TRBV30,once,TRBJ2-5,TGTGCCTGGAGTGTATTCAGGGGCTTGTGGGAGACCCAGTACTTC,CAWSVFRGLWETQYF
NA,TRBV6-1,NA,TRBJ1-2,TGTGCCAGCAGTGACCGGACGGGCGACACCTATGGCTACACCTTC,CASSDRTGDTYGYTF
NA,TRBV5-6,once,TRBJ2-7,TGTGCCAGCAGCTTGGCGAATGGAGGGGTAAGCCAGCAGTACTTC,CASSLANGGVSQQYF
NA,TRBV2,NA,TRBJ2-1,TGTGCCAGCCCCCATGGGAATGAGCAGTTCTTC,CASPHGNEQFF
TRBD2,TRBV6-5,NA,TRBJ2-7,TGTGCCAGCAGGAGCGGGGTGAGGAACGAGCAGTACTTC,CASRSGVRNEQYF
NA,TRBV27,NA,TRBJ2-7,TGTGCCAGCAGTATCCGGACAACCCACGAGCAGTACTTC,CASSIRTTHEQYF